These 20 T cell receptor beta chains came from one sample sequenced in a study of blood T cell repertoires in COVID-19. Generated by immunoSEQ multiplex PCR, the TCRdb table keeps only in-frame clones and is missing some. The data hold about 250,000 clones, with more than 70% observed a single time. Sequencing was performed on peripheral blood. The receptors derive from a woman in her thirties with COVID-19, enrolled during active disease.

Here the CDR3 DNA reads TGTGCCAGCAGTAAACTAACAGGGACTAGCTCCTATAATTCACCCCTCCACTTT. The encoded protein is CASSKLTGTSSYNSPLHF. The chain joins TRBV27 to TRBJ1-6, with D possibly matching TRBD1 (6 bases). Germline lookup yields CDR1 MNHEY and CDR2 SMNVEV (reference sequence). The CDR3 sequence is 18 residues long. Trimming removed 5 bases from V and 0 bases from J, with 17 bases in between.

The genes are TRBV10-3 and TRBJ1-2, with TRBD1 matching over 7 bases. Trimming cost V 11 bases and J 4 bases; bases outside gene matches: 13. The CDR3 contains 14 residues. Germline loops: CDR1 ENHRY, CDR2 SYGVKD. DNA of the CDR3: TGTGCCCATAGAGGACAGGTAGGGACCTATGGCTACACCTTC. It encodes CAHRGQVGTYGYTF.

The V and J genes are TRBV5-5 and TRBJ2-3; TRBD2 might be the D (6 bases). Germline lookup yields CDR1 SGHKS and CDR2 YYEKEE (reference sequence). The CDR3 is made up of 15 amino acids. V shed 4 bases and J shed 2 bases, with 14 bases lying between them. CDR3 protein: CASSATGLFTDTQYF. In DNA, the CDR3 is TGTGCCAGCAGCGCTACGGGACTCTTCACAGATACGCAGTATTTT.

The rearrangement links TRBV7-2 to TRBJ2-3; D gene uncertain. Germline V gene lookup returns CDR1 SGHTA and CDR2 FQGNSA. This CDR3 has 14 residues. V was clipped by 1 base and J by 8 bases, with 13 bases between them. CDR3 in amino acids: CASSLVDTMATQYF. CDR3 sequence (DNA): TGTGCCAGCAGCTTAGTCGATACGATGGCTACGCAGTATTTT.

V gene TRBV27 combines with J gene TRBJ2-2, with TRBD2 matching over 8 bases. Losses at the gene ends were 5 bases for V and 0 bases for J; bases not matched to a gene: 5. This CDR3 has 16 amino acids. In germline, CDR1 is MNHEY, CDR2 SMNVEV (reference sequence). The CDR3 DNA sequence: TGTGCCAGCAGTCCTGGACTAGCACCGAACACCGGGGAGCTGTTTTTT. It specifies CASSPGLAPNTGELFF.

This clone was detected only once. V gene TRBV5-1 combines with J gene TRBJ1-3; 8 positions match TRBD1. The CDR3 loop spans 16 amino acids. Per the germline V gene, CDR1 is SGHRS and CDR2 is YFSETQ. Trimming at V came to 2 bases and at J to 1 base, leaving 5 bases not matched to a gene. The CDR3 sequence: CASSFRGLLSGNTIYF. The DNA for the CDR3 is TGCGCCAGCAGCTTCAGGGGGCTCCTGTCTGGAAACACCATATATTTT.

In this sample, this clone turned up once. The rearrangement links TRBV11-3 to TRBJ2-2, with TRBD2 matching 12 bases. V lost 5 bases and J lost 4; bases outside the gene matches: 5. The CDR3 spans 16 residues. Germline CDR1 SGHNT, CDR2 YENEEA. CDR3 DNA sequence: TGTGCCAGCAGCCGTCGACTAGCGGGAGTCACCGGGGAGCTGTTTTTT. Protein product: CASSRRLAGVTGELFF.

The chain carries TRBV6-5 and TRBJ1-3; TRBD1 is a possible D gene (5 bases). V dropped 7 bases and J dropped 1 base, with 8 bases sitting between them. Germline V gene sequence: CDR1 MNHEY, CDR2 SVGAGI. CDR3 size: 13 residues. CDR3 coding DNA: TGTGCCAGCACCCGGGGGTCTGGAAACACCATATATTTT. Amino acids: CASTRGSGNTIYF.

In this sample, this clone turned up once. CDR3 bases: TGTGCCATCCGCACCGGACAGACGGGAGGCCCTGGGGCCAACGTCCTGACTTTC. Encoded protein: CAIRTGQTGGPGANVLTF. J is TRBJ2-6 and V is TRBV10-3; a weak D match, TRBD2 (7 bases). V lost 8 bases, J lost 2 bases, and 22 bases lay in between. Germline CDR1 ENHRY, CDR2 SYGVKD. The CDR3 is 18 residues long.

This chain joins TRBV7-2 and TRBJ2-1, with a weak D call TRBD1 (5 bases). The V end was cut by 4 bases, the J end by 15 bases, with 22 bases between. This CDR3 region has 14 residues. CDR1 SGHTA and CDR2 FQGNSA come from the germline V gene. CDR3 nucleotides: TGTGCCAGCAGCTCCCCAGTAGGGGCGGACCGAGGGTTCTTC. As protein: CASSSPVGADRGFF.

The V and J genes are TRBV6-5 and TRBJ2-7; D is ambiguous. Trimming removed 8 bases at V and 4 bases at J, with 12 bases between. The length of the CDR3 is 12 residues. From germline, CDR1 is MNHEY and CDR2 SVGAGI. This CDR3 reads CASGSPMYEQYF. The CDR3, as DNA: TGTGCCAGCGGTAGTCCCATGTACGAGCAGTACTTC.

This clone was observed a single time. The rearrangement uses TRBV18 and TRBJ1-4, with D possibly being TRBD1 (6 bases). V lost 3 bases to trimming and J lost 5 bases, with 7 bases between them. This CDR3 spans 13 amino acids. Germline loops: CDR1 KGHSH, CDR2 LQKENI. The CDR3 sequence: CASSPGANEKLFF. The CDR3 region has the DNA TGTGCCAGCTCACCGGGGGCAAATGAAAAACTGTTTTTT.

This chain connects TRBV11-2 to TRBJ2-7, with D tentatively TRBD2 (5 bases). CDR1 is SGHAT, CDR2 FQNNGV, per germline. The CDR3 contains 13 residues. V was pared by 5 bases and J by 0 bases, with 8 bases between. CDR3 loop: CASSVTSSYEQYV. In DNA form, the CDR3 reads TGTGCCAGCAGCGTAACTAGCTCCTACGAGCAGTACGTC.

The CDR3 reads CSVDAGTGGSGELFF. The CDR3 nucleotides read TGCAGCGTAGACGCCGGGACAGGGGGGAGCGGGGAGCTGTTTTTT. The rearrangement joins TRBV29-1 to TRBJ2-2, with 11 bases lining up with TRBD1. The CDR3 contains 15 residues. Germline loops: CDR1 SQVTM, CDR2 ANQGSEA. V lost 6 bases to trimming and J lost 7 bases; unmatched junction nucleotides: 10.

This chain uses TRBV9 with TRBJ2-1; 11 nucleotides line up with TRBD2. This CDR3 is built from 17 residues. The V and J ends lost 0 bases and 4 bases, in that order; junction bases with no gene match: 6. Germline V CDR1 and CDR2: SGDLS, YYNGEE. The CDR3 DNA reads TGTGCCAGCAGCGTAGAGGGGACTAGCGGAGGTTACAATGAGCAGTTCTTC. Its translation is CASSVEGTSGGYNEQFF.

This rearrangement joins TRBV15 to TRBJ2-5, with a weak D call TRBD2 (6 bases). From germline, CDR1 is LNHNV and CDR2 YYDKDF (reference sequence). V was shortened by 0 bases and J by 4 bases, with 9 bases between the two germline ends. The CDR3 covers 14 residues. In DNA, the CDR3 is TGTGCCACCAGCAGAGATCCGCGGGGAGAGACCCAGTACTTC. Amino acid sequence: CATSRDPRGETQYF. Combining the CDR3 with reference TRBV15 and TRBJ2-5 gives the whole variable domain DAMVIQNPRYQVTQFGKPVTLSCSQTLNHNVMYWYQQKSSQAPKLLFHYYDKDFNNEADTPDNFQSRRPNTSFCFLDIRSPGLGDTAMYLCATSRDPRGETQYFGPGTRLLVL.

The chain couples TRBV6-5 to TRBJ1-2; 9 positions agree with TRBD1. V shed 1 base, J shed 4 bases, and the junction held 7 bases outside the gene matches. The CDR3 is 16 residues long. Germline V lookup: CDR1 MNHEY, CDR2 SVGAGI. Here the CDR3 DNA reads TGTGCCAGCAGTTACTTCACAGGGGGCGCTGGCTATGGCTACACCTTC. It is translated as CASSYFTGGAGYGYTF.

The genes are TRBV19 and TRBJ2-3; the match to TRBD1 covers 9 bases. This CDR3 contains 14 residues. Trimming at V came to 6 bases and at J to 6 bases, leaving 7 bases not matched to a gene. Germline CDR1 reads LNHDA; CDR2 reads SQIVND (reference sequence). CDR3 sequence: CASSQTGGMDTQYF. CDR3 DNA sequence: TGTGCCAGTAGCCAGACAGGGGGTATGGATACGCAGTATTTT. The complete variable domain, with remaining parts taken from reference TRBV19 and TRBJ2-3, reads DGGITQSPKYLFRKEGQNVTLSCEQNLNHDAMYWYRQDPGQGLRLIYYSQIVNDFQKGDIAEGYSVSREKKESFPLTVTSAQKNPTAFYLCASSQTGGMDTQYFGPGTRLTVL.

The J gene is TRBJ1-5, the V gene TRBV5-8, with D possibly being TRBD1 (6 bases). The CDR3 consists of 16 residues. The germline CDR1 and CDR2 sequences are SGHTS and YDEGEE. V was cut by 4 bases and J by 0 bases, with 14 bases left in between. The CDR3 bases are TGTGCCAGCAGCGAGACAGGAATTCTTAGCAATCAGCCCCAGCATTTT. It yields the protein CASSETGILSNQPQHF.

The genes are TRBV7-2 and TRBJ2-3; TRBD2 agrees at 11 bases. V shed 0 bases, J shed 5 bases, and the junction held 4 bases outside the gene matches. The CDR3 has 16 amino acids. Germline V lookup: CDR1 SGHTA, CDR2 FQGNSA. The CDR3 bases are TGTGCCAGCAGCTTAGCCATTAGCGGGAGGGGAGATACGCAGTATTTT. Its protein is CASSLAISGRGDTQYF.